Detailed here is one T cell receptor (beta chain). This clone has at least ten counts. There is no known antigen for this receptor. One junction end does not reproduce the germline sequence, and a read error may be involved. Receptor libraries were prepared by PCR. Sequencing took place on an Illumina HiSeq 4000. High-throughput sequencing was used to profile the TCR beta-chain CDR3 region of each patient. In the source study's methods: CDR3 differences across clinicopathological groups were used to build a classifier for discriminating distant-metastatic papillary thyroid cancer patients. The Shannon index was used to measure repertoire diversity, and the Morisita-Horn index was used to measure how similar tumor and blood repertoires were. TCRdb reran the public reads through fastp at Q25 and MiXCR, keeping productive beta chains. TCRdb's processing, not the study's, gives the V and J calls here. The sample table holds some 21,000 clones, of which approximately 22% were seen once. Of the sample, 9% to 15% is held by the ten largest clones.

CDR1 and CDR2 are read off the germline V gene as MNHEY and SVGEGT. From the cysteine up to the phenylalanine, the CDR3 has a length of 13 residues. Here the CDR3 DNA is all that survives: 39 bases in frame from base 1. The sample comes from a study of metastatic and nonmetastatic thyroid tumors (TCRdb year 2020). With regard to the full study: The researchers compared repertoires between peripheral blood samples and tumor or nodule tissue samples from patients with malignant or benign thyroid disease. Study-wide conclusions, independent of this receptor: TCR beta diversity was reported as significantly higher in malignant tumors than in benign nodules, in both blood and tumor samples.

No treatment had been received by any patient before thyroid surgery. Patient clinical samples collected from 2012 to 2018 were retrospectively analysed using T-cell receptor beta sequencing. The clonotype originates from a female donor with papillary thyroid cancer or a benign thyroid nodule (not recorded which). Some clones in this sample may be carry-over from other donors' samples. Specimen: tumor tissue. In this chain, TRBV6-2 or TRBV6-3 is recombined with TRBJ1-5; the D gene identity is not certain. The bases read TGTGCCAGCAGGTCCGATAGCCATCAGCCCCAGCATTTT. This gives the protein CASRSDSHQPQHF.